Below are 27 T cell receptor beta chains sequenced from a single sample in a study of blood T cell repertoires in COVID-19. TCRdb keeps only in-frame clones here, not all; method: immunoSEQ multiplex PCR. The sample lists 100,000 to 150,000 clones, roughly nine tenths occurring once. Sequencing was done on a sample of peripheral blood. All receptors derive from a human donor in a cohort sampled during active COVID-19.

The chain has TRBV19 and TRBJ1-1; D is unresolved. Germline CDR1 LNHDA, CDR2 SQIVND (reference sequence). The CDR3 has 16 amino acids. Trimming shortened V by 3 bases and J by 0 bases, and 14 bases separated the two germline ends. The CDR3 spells CASSIYMEPLNTEAFF. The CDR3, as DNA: TGTGCCAGTAGTATCTATATGGAGCCCCTGAACACTGAAGCTTTCTTT.

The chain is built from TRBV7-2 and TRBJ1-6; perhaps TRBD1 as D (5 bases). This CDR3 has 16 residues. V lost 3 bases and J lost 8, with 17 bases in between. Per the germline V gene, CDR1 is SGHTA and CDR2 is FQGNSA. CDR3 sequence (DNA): TGTGCCAGCAGCTTCCAGGGTGGAGGGGCCTATTCACCCCTCCACTTT. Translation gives CASSFQGGGAYSPLHF.

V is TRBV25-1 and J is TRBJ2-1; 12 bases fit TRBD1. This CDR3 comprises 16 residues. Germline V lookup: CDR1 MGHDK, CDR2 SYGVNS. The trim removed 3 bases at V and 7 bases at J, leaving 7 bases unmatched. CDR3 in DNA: TGTGCCAGCAGTGATCGGGGGACAGGGGGCTGGAATGAGCAGTTCTTC. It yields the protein CASSDRGTGGWNEQFF.

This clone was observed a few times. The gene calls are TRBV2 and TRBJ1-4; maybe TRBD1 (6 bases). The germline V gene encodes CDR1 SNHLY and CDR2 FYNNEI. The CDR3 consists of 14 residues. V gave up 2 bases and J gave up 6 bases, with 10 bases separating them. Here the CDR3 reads CASSELTGYEKLFF. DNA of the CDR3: TGTGCCAGCAGTGAACTAACAGGGTATGAAAAACTGTTTTTT.

The CDR3 sequence is CASSLFSRGQDTQYF. The CDR3, as DNA: TGTGCCAGCAGTTTATTCTCCAGGGGGCAAGATACGCAGTATTTT. The chain couples TRBV28 to TRBJ2-3, with TRBD1 identical over 8 bases. This CDR3 comprises 15 residues. Germline loops: CDR1 MDHEN, CDR2 SYDVKM. The V gene end was trimmed by 1 base and the J gene end by 5 bases; junction bases not matched to a gene: 5.

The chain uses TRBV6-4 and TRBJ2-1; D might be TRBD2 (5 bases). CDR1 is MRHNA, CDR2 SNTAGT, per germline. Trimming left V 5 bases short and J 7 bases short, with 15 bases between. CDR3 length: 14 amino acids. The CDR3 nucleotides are TGTGCCAGCAGTACCGACGGGGTGGGGAATGAGCAGTTCTTC. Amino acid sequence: CASSTDGVGNEQFF.

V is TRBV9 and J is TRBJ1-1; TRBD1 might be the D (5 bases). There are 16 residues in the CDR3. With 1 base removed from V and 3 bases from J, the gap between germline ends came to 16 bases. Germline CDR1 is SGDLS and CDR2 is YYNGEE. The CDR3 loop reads CASSVQRGSADTEAFF. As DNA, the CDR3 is TGTGCCAGCAGCGTACAACGGGGGTCGGCAGACACTGAAGCTTTCTTT.

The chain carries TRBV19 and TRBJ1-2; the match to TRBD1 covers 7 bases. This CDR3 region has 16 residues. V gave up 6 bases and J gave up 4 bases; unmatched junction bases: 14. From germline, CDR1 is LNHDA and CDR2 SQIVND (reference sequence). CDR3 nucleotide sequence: TGTGCCAGTAGAGAGACAGGGATCTTATTTTTCTATGGCTACACCTTC. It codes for CASRETGILFFYGYTF.

As DNA, the CDR3 is TGCAGCGGCCGTACGGGACAGGGGGGTAAACTGTTTTTT. This codes for CSGRTGQGGKLFF. This chain joins TRBV29-1 and TRBJ1-4; TRBD1 agrees at 11 bases. Germline values: CDR1 SQVTM, CDR2 ANQGSEA. V trimming: 7 bases; J trimming: 11 bases; junction bases outside the gene matches: 9. The CDR3 spans 13 residues. Full variable domain (missing parts from reference TRBV29-1 and TRBJ1-4): SAVISQKPSRDICQRGTSLTIQCQVDSQVTMMFWYRQQPGQSLTLIATANQGSEATYESGFVIDKFPISRPNLTFSTLTVSNMSPEDSSIYLCSGRTGQGGKLFFGSGTQLSVL.

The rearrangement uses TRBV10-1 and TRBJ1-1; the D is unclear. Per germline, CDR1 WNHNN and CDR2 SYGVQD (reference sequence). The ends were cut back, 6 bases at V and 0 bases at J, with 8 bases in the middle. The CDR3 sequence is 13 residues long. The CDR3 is CASRARLNTEAFF. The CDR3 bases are TGCGCCAGCAGAGCGCGGTTGAACACTGAAGCTTTCTTT.

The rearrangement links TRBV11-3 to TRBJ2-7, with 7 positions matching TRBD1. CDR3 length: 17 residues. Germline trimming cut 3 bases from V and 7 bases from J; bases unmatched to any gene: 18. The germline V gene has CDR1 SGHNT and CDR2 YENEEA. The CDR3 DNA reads TGTGCCAGCAGCTTCAGAGGCCACCGGGACAGAAATAAAGAGCAGTACTTC. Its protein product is CASSFRGHRDRNKEQYF.

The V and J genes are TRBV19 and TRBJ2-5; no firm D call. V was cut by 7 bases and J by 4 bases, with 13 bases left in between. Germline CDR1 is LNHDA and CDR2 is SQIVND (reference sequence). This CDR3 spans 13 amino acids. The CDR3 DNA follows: TGTGCCAGTACCGGGTCGGATCGAGAGACCCAGTACTTC. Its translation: CASTGSDRETQYF.

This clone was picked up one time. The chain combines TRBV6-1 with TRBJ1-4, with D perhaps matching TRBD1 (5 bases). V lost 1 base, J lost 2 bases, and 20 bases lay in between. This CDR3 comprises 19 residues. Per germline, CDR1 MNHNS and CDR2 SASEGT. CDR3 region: CASSEGGGLNRITNEKLFF. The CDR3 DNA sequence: TGTGCCAGCAGTGAAGGTGGAGGGCTTAACAGGATTACTAATGAAAAACTGTTTTTT.

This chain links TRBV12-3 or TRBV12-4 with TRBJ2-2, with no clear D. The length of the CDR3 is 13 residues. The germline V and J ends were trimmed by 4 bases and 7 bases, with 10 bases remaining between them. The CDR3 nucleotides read TGTGCCAGCAGTTCCTCGGGTTTCGGGGAGCTGTTTTTT. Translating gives CASSSSGFGELFF.

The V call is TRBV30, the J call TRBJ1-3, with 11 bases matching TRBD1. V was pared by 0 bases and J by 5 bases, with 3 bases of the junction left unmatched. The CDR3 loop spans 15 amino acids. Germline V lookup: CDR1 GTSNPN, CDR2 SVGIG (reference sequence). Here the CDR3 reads CAWSVGTGGRNTIYF. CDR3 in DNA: TGTGCCTGGAGTGTGGGGACAGGGGGGAGAAACACCATATATTTT.

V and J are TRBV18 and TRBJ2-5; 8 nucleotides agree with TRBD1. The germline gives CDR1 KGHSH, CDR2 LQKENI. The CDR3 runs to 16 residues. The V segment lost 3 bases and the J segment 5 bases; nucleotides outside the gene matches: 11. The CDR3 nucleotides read TGTGCCAGCTCACCCTTACCGACAGGGGTGGGGGAGACCCAGTACTTC. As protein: CASSPLPTGVGETQYF.

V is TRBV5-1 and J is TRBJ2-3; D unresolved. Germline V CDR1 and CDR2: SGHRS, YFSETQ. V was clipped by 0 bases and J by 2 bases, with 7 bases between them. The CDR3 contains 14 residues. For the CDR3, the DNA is TGCGCCAGCAGCTTGGCCCGGGTCACAGATACGCAGTATTTT. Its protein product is CASSLARVTDTQYF. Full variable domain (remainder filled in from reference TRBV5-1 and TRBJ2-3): KAGVTQTPRYLIKTRGQQVTLSCSPISGHRSVSWYQQTPGQGLQFLFEYFSETQRNKGNFPGRFSGRQFSNSRSEMNVSTLELGDSALYLCASSLARVTDTQYFGPGTRLTVL.

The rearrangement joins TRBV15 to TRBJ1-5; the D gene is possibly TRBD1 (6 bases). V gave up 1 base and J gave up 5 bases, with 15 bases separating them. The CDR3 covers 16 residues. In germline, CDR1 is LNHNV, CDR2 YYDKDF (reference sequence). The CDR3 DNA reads TGTGCCACCAGCAGAGGTGGGACAAGCATTTATCAGCCCCAGCATTTT. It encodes CATSRGGTSIYQPQHF. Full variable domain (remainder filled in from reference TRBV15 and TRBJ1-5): DAMVIQNPRYQVTQFGKPVTLSCSQTLNHNVMYWYQQKSSQAPKLLFHYYDKDFNNEADTPDNFQSRRPNTSFCFLDIRSPGLGDTAMYLCATSRGGTSIYQPQHFGDGTRLSIL.

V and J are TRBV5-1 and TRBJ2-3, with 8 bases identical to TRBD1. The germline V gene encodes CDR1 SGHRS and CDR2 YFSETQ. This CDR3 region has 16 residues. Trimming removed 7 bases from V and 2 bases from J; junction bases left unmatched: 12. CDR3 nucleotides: TGCGCCAGCGGCCAGACAGGGGTTACCTTCACAGATACGCAGTATTTT. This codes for CASGQTGVTFTDTQYF.

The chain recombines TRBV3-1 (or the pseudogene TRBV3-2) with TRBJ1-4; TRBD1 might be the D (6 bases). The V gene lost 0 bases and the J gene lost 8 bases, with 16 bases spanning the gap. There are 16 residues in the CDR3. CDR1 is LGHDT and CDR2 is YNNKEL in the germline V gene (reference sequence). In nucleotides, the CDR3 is TGTGCCAGCAGCCAAGAAGGGACAAGCAGAGGGGAAAAACTGTTTTTT. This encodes CASSQEGTSRGEKLFF.

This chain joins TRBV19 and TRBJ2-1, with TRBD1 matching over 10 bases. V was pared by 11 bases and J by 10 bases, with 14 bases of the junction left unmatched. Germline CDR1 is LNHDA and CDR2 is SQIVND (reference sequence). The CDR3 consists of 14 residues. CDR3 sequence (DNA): TGTGCCTCCCACCCCGGGACAGGGGAAAAGGAGCAGTTCTTC. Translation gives CASHPGTGEKEQFF.

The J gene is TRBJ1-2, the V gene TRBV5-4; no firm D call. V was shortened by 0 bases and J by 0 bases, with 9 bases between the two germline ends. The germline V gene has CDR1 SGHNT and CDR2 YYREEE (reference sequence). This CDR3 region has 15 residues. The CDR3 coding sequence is TGTGCCAGCAGCTTGGTCGGGAGAGCTAACTATGGCTACACCTTC. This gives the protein CASSLVGRANYGYTF.

CDR3 sequence reads: CATSSDRVLGNTIYF. DNA for the CDR3: TGTGCCACCAGCAGTGACAGGGTTCTCGGAAACACCATATATTTT. The genes are TRBV15 and TRBJ1-3; TRBD1 matches at 7 bases. There are 15 residues in the CDR3. V shed 3 bases and J 4 bases; nucleotides not matched to a gene: 6. In germline, CDR1 is LNHNV, CDR2 YYDKDF (reference sequence). Using reference TRBV15 and TRBJ1-3 for the parts outside the CDR3, the full variable domain is DAMVIQNPRYQVTQFGKPVTLSCSQTLNHNVMYWYQQKSSQAPKLLFHYYDKDFNNEADTPDNFQSRRPNTSFCFLDIRSPGLGDTAMYLCATSSDRVLGNTIYFGEGSWLTVV.

CDR3 amino acids: CASSRGPGPIGQPQHF. The CDR3 nucleotides are TGTGCCAGCAGCAGGGGCCCGGGACCTATCGGGCAGCCCCAGCATTTT. V gene TRBV28 combines with J gene TRBJ1-5, with a weak D call TRBD1 (6 bases). CDR3 length: 16 residues. V was trimmed by 6 bases and J by 7 bases, leaving 22 bases between them. Germline V lookup: CDR1 MDHEN, CDR2 SYDVKM.

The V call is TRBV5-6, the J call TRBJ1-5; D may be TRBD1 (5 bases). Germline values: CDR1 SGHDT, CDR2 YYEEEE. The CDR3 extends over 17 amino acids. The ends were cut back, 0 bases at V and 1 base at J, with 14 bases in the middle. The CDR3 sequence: CASSLGQGGGSNQPQHF. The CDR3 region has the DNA TGTGCCAGCAGCTTGGGGCAGGGAGGAGGAAGCAATCAGCCCCAGCATTTT. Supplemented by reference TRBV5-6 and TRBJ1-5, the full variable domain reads DAGVTQSPTHLIKTRGQQVTLRCSPKSGHDTVSWYQQALGQGPQFIFQYYEEEERQRGNFPDRFSGHQFPNYSSELNVNALLLGDSALYLCASSLGQGGGSNQPQHFGDGTRLSIL.

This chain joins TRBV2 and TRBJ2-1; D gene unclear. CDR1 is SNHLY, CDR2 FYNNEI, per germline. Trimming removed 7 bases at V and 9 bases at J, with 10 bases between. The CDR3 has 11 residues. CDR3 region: CASTLVSEQFF. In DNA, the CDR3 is TGTGCCAGCACCCTAGTGAGTGAGCAGTTCTTC.

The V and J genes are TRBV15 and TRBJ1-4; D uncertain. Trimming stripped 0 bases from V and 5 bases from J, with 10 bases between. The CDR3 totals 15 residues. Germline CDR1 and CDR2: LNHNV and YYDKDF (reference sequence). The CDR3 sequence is CATSRDIGENEKLFF. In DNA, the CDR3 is TGTGCCACCAGCAGAGATATTGGAGAAAATGAAAAACTGTTTTTT.